The 22 T cell receptor beta chains below come from one sample, sequenced in a study of CD8 T cells in ankylosing spondylitis. TCRdb re-called the 5' RACE reads through MiXCR, storing one row per CDR3 protein. The sample has about 130,000 distinct CDR3 sequences; roughly 13% are singletons. What was sequenced was blood, either unsorted or a sorted T cell fraction (not recorded which). The receptor source for this set is a female donor with ankylosing spondylitis or in good health (not recorded which).

The table lists this clonotype with a few counts. The V gene is TRBV7-9, the J gene TRBJ1-4; no firm D call. The germline V gene encodes CDR1 SEHNR and CDR2 FQNEAQ (reference sequence). The CDR3 is 14 residues long. V lost 1 base, J lost 4 bases, and 7 bases lay in between. CDR3 nucleotide sequence: TGTGCCAGCAGCTTAGAGTCCGGTAATGAAAAACTGTTTTTT. This sequence encodes CASSLESGNEKLFF.

The rearrangement uses TRBV24-1 and TRBJ2-2, with a possible D match to TRBD1 (9 bases). Between the trimmed V and J ends, which lost 3 bases and 3 bases, there was a span of 19 bases. This CDR3 is 18 amino acids long. The germline V gene encodes CDR1 KGHDR and CDR2 SFDVKD. CDR3 in amino acids: CATSDDRGEAGDTGELFF. CDR3 in DNA: TGTGCCACCAGTGATGACAGGGGGGAAGCGGGAGACACCGGGGAGCTGTTTTTT.

This clonotype has only a few counts. This chain links TRBV27 with TRBJ2-5; no definite D call. Trimming left V 0 bases short and J 5 bases short, with 10 bases between. Germline-derived CDR1 and CDR2 are MNHEY and SMNVEV (reference sequence). CDR3 size: 14 residues. The CDR3 reads CASSLSAGPETQYF. CDR3 coding DNA: TGTGCCAGCAGTTTATCGGCAGGTCCCGAGACCCAGTACTTC.

This clonotype was seen a few times. The junction departs from germline at one end; a sequencing error may be responsible. The chain links TRBV7-7 to TRBJ2-5; unclear D gene. The germline CDR1 and CDR2 sequences are SSHAT and FNYEAQ (reference sequence). There are 14 residues in the CDR3. As DNA, the CDR3 is TGTGCTAGCAGCTTTGGCGACGGACAAGAGACCCAGTACTTC. Translating gives CASSFGDGQETQYF.

This clonotype was observed at least ten times. The J gene is TRBJ2-2, the V gene TRBV5-1, with 8 positions matching TRBD2. This CDR3 region has 17 residues. Germline V gene data show CDR1 as SGHRS and CDR2 as YFSETQ. J was trimmed by 5 bases and V by 6 bases; bases with no gene match: 15. The CDR3 DNA reads TGCGCCAGCACCCCCGACCTTAGCGGGGCGTTTACCGGGGAGCTGTTTTTT. Translation gives CASTPDLSGAFTGELFF.

In its sample, this clonotype was seen many times. The chain has TRBV7-9 and TRBJ1-4; unclear D gene. Germline CDR1 SEHNR, CDR2 FQNEAQ (reference sequence). The CDR3 has 15 amino acids. V gave up 5 bases and J gave up 5 bases, with 15 bases separating them. CDR3 sequence reads: CASSLPTGQNEKLFF. CDR3 bases: TGTGCCAGCAGCCTCCCCACTGGGCAGAATGAAAAACTGTTTTTT.

Ten or more counts support this clonotype. V is TRBV24-1 and J is TRBJ2-1; a weak D match, TRBD2 (5 bases). The V gene lost 6 bases and the J gene lost 1 base, with 18 bases spanning the gap. CDR3 length equals 17 residues. CDR1 and CDR2 from the germline V gene are KGHDR and SFDVKD. CDR3 loop: CATSSHRRMTSYNEQFF. CDR3 bases: TGTGCCACCAGTTCCCACCGGAGGATGACTTCCTACAATGAGCAGTTCTTC.

This chain links TRBV20-1 with TRBJ2-5, with D possibly TRBD1 on 5 matching bases. Germline CDR1 reads DFQATT; CDR2 reads SNEGSKA (reference sequence). The CDR3 spans 15 residues. Trimming took 3 bases from V and 3 from J, leaving 17 bases between them. The CDR3 DNA reads as TGCAGTGCTAGGGCCTTTAAGACAGAGAAAGAGACCCAGTACTTC. Translated: CSARAFKTEKETQYF.

This clonotype was observed many times. The CDR3 is CASSHPGQGDIQYF. CDR3 DNA sequence: TGTGCCAGCAGCCATCCGGGACAGGGAGACATTCAGTACTTC. The J gene is TRBJ2-4, the V gene TRBV7-8, with TRBD1 matching 9 bases. V was pared by 5 bases and J by 8 bases, with 7 bases of the junction left unmatched. Per germline, CDR1 SGHVS and CDR2 FQNEAQ. The CDR3 length is 14 residues.

This clonotype turned up a few times. The chain combines TRBV25-1 with TRBJ2-5; TRBD1 aligns across 7 bases. J was trimmed by 6 bases and V by 3 bases; bases with no gene match: 7. There are 14 residues in the CDR3. Germline loops: CDR1 MGHDK, CDR2 SYGVNS. The CDR3: CASSDSRQGKTQYF. The DNA of the CDR3 is TGTGCCAGCAGTGATTCTAGACAGGGAAAGACCCAGTACTTC.

This clonotype was seen at least ten times. V is TRBV5-5 and J is TRBJ1-5, with D uncertain. V dropped 4 bases and J dropped 5 bases, with 16 bases sitting between them. There are 15 residues in the CDR3. CDR1 and CDR2 (germline): SGHKS, YYEKEE (reference sequence). The DNA of the CDR3 is TGTGCCAGCAGCCCCAATGACGGGGTAGATCAGCCCCAGCATTTT. Amino acids: CASSPNDGVDQPQHF. Variable domain in full (rest from reference TRBV5-5 and TRBJ1-5): DAGVTQSPTHLIKTRGQQVTLRCSPISGHKSVSWYQQVLGQGPQFIFQYYEKEERGRGNFPDRFSARQFPNYSSELNVNALLLGDSALYLCASSPNDGVDQPQHFGDGTRLSIL.

This clonotype showed up just a few times. The V call is TRBV19, the J call TRBJ1-6, with D possibly TRBD1 on 6 matching bases. Germline assignment: CDR1 LNHDA and CDR2 SQIVND (reference sequence). This CDR3 is 14 amino acids long. Trimming left V 4 bases short and J 12 bases short, with 16 bases between. The CDR3 loop is CASSRKRGGEPLHF. CDR3 nucleotide sequence: TGTGCCAGTAGTAGGAAACGAGGGGGTGAACCCCTCCACTTT.

The chain has TRBV6-1 and TRBJ2-3; TRBD2 matches 12 bases. The CDR3 length is 16 residues. The junction had 5 bases not matched to a gene; V was cut back by 5 bases and J by 2 bases. The germline CDR1 and CDR2 sequences are MNHNS and SASEGT. The CDR3 DNA reads as TGTGCCAGCAGTCCGACTAGCGGGGGAGCCACAGATACGCAGTATTTT. This gives the protein CASSPTSGGATDTQYF.

The gene calls are TRBV20-1 and TRBJ2-5; 8 nucleotides agree with TRBD2. Germline CDR1 and CDR2: DFQATT and SNEGSKA (reference sequence). The CDR3 consists of 13 residues. V gave up 3 bases and J gave up 4 bases; unmatched junction bases: 4. In nucleotides, the CDR3 is TGCAGTGCTAGCGGGAGGGTCGGAGAGACCCAGTACTTC. Its protein product is CSASGRVGETQYF.

The V and J genes are TRBV5-1 and TRBJ1-6, with D unresolved. The V gene's germline CDR1 is SGHRS and CDR2 YFSETQ. The CDR3 is 13 amino acids. V was shortened by 1 base and J by 11 bases, with 10 bases between the two germline ends. CDR3 in amino acids: CASSLTQGTPLHF. The CDR3 DNA is TGCGCCAGCAGCTTGACCCAAGGGACACCCCTCCACTTT.

This clonotype showed up just a few times. The rearrangement uses TRBV5-1 and TRBJ1-3; D is unresolved. V lost 3 bases and J 0 bases, leaving 13 bases between the germline ends. Germline-derived CDR1 and CDR2 are SGHRS and YFSETQ. This CDR3 spans 16 amino acids. CDR3 DNA: TGCGCCAGCAGCTCCAGCGCGTTGACCTCTGGAAACACCATATATTTT. Protein product: CASSSSALTSGNTIYF.

This clonotype was seen a handful of times. The chain uses TRBV7-2 and TRBJ2-3; 7 nucleotides match TRBD2. Germline V CDR1 and CDR2: SGHTA, FQGNSA. CDR3 size: 15 residues. V lost 6 bases to trimming and J lost 1 base; unmatched junction nucleotides: 7. This CDR3 reads CASSWGRGGTDTQYF. Written as DNA, the CDR3 is TGTGCCAGCAGTTGGGGACGGGGGGGCACAGATACGCAGTATTTT.

This clonotype was recorded at least ten times. V is TRBV28 and J is TRBJ2-2; no clear D gene. Trimming left V 5 bases short and J 8 bases short, with 9 bases between. Germline V gene data show CDR1 as MDHEN and CDR2 as SYDVKM. This CDR3 comprises 12 residues. CDR3 in amino acids: CASSPPGGELFF. The CDR3 DNA sequence: TGTGCCAGCAGTCCACCTGGGGGGGAGCTGTTTTTT.

This clonotype has more than one count but fewer than ten. The chain has TRBV5-1 and TRBJ2-1; D uncertain. Germline V CDR1 and CDR2: SGHRS, YFSETQ. There are 15 residues in the CDR3. V lost 3 bases and J 0 bases, leaving 10 bases between the germline ends. CDR3 in DNA: TGCGCCAGCAGCTACGGAACTTCCTCCTACAATGAGCAGTTCTTC. Translated, it gives CASSYGTSSYNEQFF.

This clonotype was counted at least ten times. The rearrangement links TRBV12-3 or TRBV12-4 to TRBJ2-2, with TRBD2 matching over 11 bases. The CDR3 has 20 amino acids. V lost 3 bases and J lost 4; bases outside the gene matches: 16. CDR3 in amino acids: CASSFFVLVAGGQGTGELFF. The CDR3, as DNA: TGTGCCAGCAGTTTTTTTGTGCTGGTAGCGGGGGGGCAGGGCACCGGGGAGCTGTTTTTT.

This clonotype was counted many times. The genes are TRBV7-3 and TRBJ2-1; possible D gene TRBD2, 5 bases. The CDR3 extends over 15 amino acids. The germline V gene has CDR1 SGHTA and CDR2 FQGTGA. Trimming took 6 bases from V and 2 from J, leaving 14 bases between them. In nucleotides, the CDR3 is TGTGCCAGCAGTCCCGGGAACGGACCCTACAATGAGCAGTTCTTC. Its protein is CASSPGNGPYNEQFF.

A note on this clonotype: This sequence may be a read error, since a much larger clone differs from it by one base. V and J are TRBV3-1 and TRBJ2-1; D is ambiguous. Trimming left V 11 bases short and J 5 bases short, with 16 bases between. CDR1 LGHDT and CDR2 YNNKEL come from the germline V gene (reference sequence). The CDR3 contains 13 residues. The CDR3 sequence is CAGKLRMDNEQFF. The CDR3 DNA follows: TGTGCCGGCAAACTTAGAATGGACAATGAGCAGTTCTTC.